The 30 T cell receptor beta chains below were found in one sample sequenced in a study of control samples from healthy donors and cancer patients. The method was immunoSEQ multiplex PCR; TCRdb's version includes in-frame clones alone and lacks a portion of them. This sample has some 120,000 clones, with nearly 95% found just once. The sample was blood. These receptors were taken from a man aged 30 to 39 in good health.

V usage is TRBV6-5 and J usage is TRBJ1-6; weak D call: TRBD1 (5 bases). Germline V CDR1 and CDR2: MNHEY, SVGAGI. V lost 6 bases to trimming and J lost 10 bases, with 13 bases between them. This CDR3 has 13 amino acids. CDR3 residues: CASSRGGESPLHF. For the CDR3, the DNA is TGTGCCAGCAGCCGCGGGGGAGAATCACCCCTCCACTTT.

V usage is TRBV19 and J usage is TRBJ1-2, with 7 bases fitting TRBD1. Per the germline V gene, CDR1 is LNHDA and CDR2 is SQIVND (reference sequence). The V and J ends lost 10 bases and 3 bases, in that order; junction bases with no gene match: 8. The CDR3 runs to 13 residues. In nucleotides, the CDR3 is TGTGCCACAGAGGGCAGGGGGGACTATGGCTACACCTTC. Its protein product is CATEGRGDYGYTF.

The table lists this clone with a few counts. V gene TRBV2 combines with J gene TRBJ1-2, with a possible D match to TRBD1 (5 bases). Germline CDR1 is SNHLY and CDR2 is FYNNEI. V lost 3 bases and J 7 bases, leaving 12 bases between the germline ends. This CDR3 spans 13 amino acids. The CDR3 DNA reads as TGTGCCAGCAGTGACTCCTCGAGGGGTGGCTACACCTTC. Its protein product is CASSDSSRGGYTF.

This rearrangement joins TRBV7-9 to TRBJ1-1; D is ambiguous. Between the trimmed V and J ends, which lost 1 base and 1 base, there was a span of 7 bases. The CDR3 contains 14 residues. The germline V gene encodes CDR1 SEHNR and CDR2 FQNEAQ (reference sequence). DNA for the CDR3: TGTGCCAGCAGCTTAGGGGGTGAGAACACTGAAGCTTTCTTT. As protein: CASSLGGENTEAFF.

The chain links TRBV5-8 to TRBJ2-3, with D maybe TRBD1 (6 bases). The V gene's germline CDR1 is SGHTS and CDR2 YDEGEE. This CDR3 comprises 14 residues. Trimming removed 3 bases at V and 6 bases at J, with 14 bases between. CDR3 loop: CASSWNQGMDTQYF. As DNA, the CDR3 is TGTGCCAGCAGCTGGAACCAGGGGATGGATACGCAGTATTTT. Full variable domain (missing parts from reference TRBV5-8 and TRBJ2-3): EAGVTQSPTHLIKTRGQQATLRCSPISGHTSVYWYQQALGLGLQFLLWYDEGEERNRGNFPPRFSGRQFPNYSSELNVNALELEDSALYLCASSWNQGMDTQYFGPGTRLTVL.

The chain links TRBV3-1 (or the pseudogene TRBV3-2) to TRBJ1-1; TRBD1 is a possible D gene (6 bases). V was trimmed by 4 bases and J by 3 bases, leaving 15 bases between them. The length of the CDR3 is 15 residues. The germline V gene has CDR1 LGHDT and CDR2 YNNKEL (reference sequence). CDR3 nucleotide sequence: TGTGCCAGCAGCCCCGATAACAGGGAGGACACTGAAGCTTTCTTT. Its translation: CASSPDNREDTEAFF.

The chain recombines TRBV12-3 or TRBV12-4 with TRBJ1-2, with TRBD1 as a possible D gene (5 bases). This CDR3 is built from 12 residues. Trimming took 4 bases from V and 6 from J, leaving 9 bases between them. Here the CDR3 DNA reads TGTGCCAGCAGTTGGGGGTATGATGGCTACACCTTC. Amino acids: CASSWGYDGYTF.

This chain links TRBV19 with TRBJ1-2; perhaps TRBD1 as D (6 bases). This CDR3 spans 16 amino acids. Trimming cost V 5 bases and J 4 bases, with 20 bases left between them. Germline loops: CDR1 LNHDA, CDR2 SQIVND (reference sequence). The CDR3 protein is CASSLIPGGQSYGYTF. The CDR3 region has the DNA TGTGCCAGTAGTTTAATCCCCGGCGGACAGAGCTATGGCTACACCTTC.

This clone was detected only a few times. The chain uses TRBV11-2 and TRBJ1-5, with TRBD1 matching 12 bases. Germline V gene lookup returns CDR1 SGHAT and CDR2 FQNNGV. With V trimmed by 4 bases and J by 5 bases, 3 bases remained unmatched. There are 15 residues in the CDR3. The CDR3 DNA follows: TGTGCCAGCAGCTCCGGGACAGGGGGCGATCAGCCCCAGCATTTT. This sequence encodes CASSSGTGGDQPQHF.

V usage is TRBV24-1 and J usage is TRBJ2-3; D might be TRBD1 (5 bases). The CDR3 sequence is 17 residues long. In germline, CDR1 is KGHDR, CDR2 SFDVKD. The V and J ends lost 9 bases and 6 bases respectively, with 27 bases between them. The CDR3 DNA is TGTGCCACCCCAGGGTCACGGGTCTCGCCGGACCGGGATACGCAGTATTTT. It codes for CATPGSRVSPDRDTQYF.

The gene calls are TRBV4-2 and TRBJ1-2; D gene unclear. CDR3 size: 15 residues. Trimming removed 0 bases from V and 0 bases from J, with 8 bases in between. Per the germline V gene, CDR1 is LGHNA and CDR2 is YNFKEQ. The CDR3 DNA is TGTGCCAGCAGCCAAGAGAGTGGGTCTAACTATGGCTACACCTTC. It translates to CASSQESGSNYGYTF.

The rearrangement joins TRBV5-1 to TRBJ1-6; D may be TRBD1 (6 bases). V dropped 0 bases and J dropped 0 bases, with 10 bases sitting between them. The germline CDR1 and CDR2 sequences are SGHRS and YFSETQ. The CDR3 runs 17 residues. Here the CDR3 reads CASSLAGHFSYNSPLHF. CDR3 coding DNA: TGCGCCAGCAGCTTGGCGGGACATTTCTCCTATAATTCACCCCTCCACTTT.

J is TRBJ1-6 and V is TRBV7-2; 7 nucleotides agree with TRBD1. This CDR3 has 15 residues. The germline gives CDR1 SGHTA, CDR2 FQGNSA. With V trimmed by 3 bases and J by 7 bases, 6 bases remained unmatched. For the CDR3, the DNA is TGTGCCAGCAGCTTCTTTAAACAGGGGAATTCACCCCTCCACTTT. It translates to CASSFFKQGNSPLHF.

This chain links TRBV24-1 with TRBJ2-5, with 8 positions matching TRBD1. This CDR3 region has 16 residues. Trimming cost V 3 bases and J 2 bases; bases outside gene matches: 7. Germline CDR1 reads KGHDR; CDR2 reads SFDVKD. The CDR3 region is CATSDTGQAKQETQYF. The CDR3 DNA reads as TGTGCCACCAGTGATACGGGACAGGCCAAGCAAGAGACCCAGTACTTC.

The gene calls are TRBV7-9 and TRBJ1-2; TRBD1 matches 7 bases. Germline V CDR1 and CDR2: SEHNR, FQNEAQ (reference sequence). The CDR3 contains 15 residues. V was clipped by 0 bases and J by 6 bases; unmatched bases: 7. The CDR3 reads CASSLAPGRGDGYTF. The CDR3 nucleotides read TGTGCCAGCAGCTTAGCCCCCGGCAGGGGGGATGGCTACACCTTC.

The chain recombines TRBV6-6 with TRBJ1-1; D uncertain. In germline, CDR1 is MNHNY, CDR2 SVGAGI (reference sequence). The CDR3 loop spans 14 amino acids. Trimming took 5 bases from V and 3 from J, leaving 13 bases between them. The CDR3 region has the DNA TGTGCCAGCAGTGTCAGGATTTCGGACACTGAAGCTTTCTTT. Translation gives CASSVRISDTEAFF.

The V and J genes are TRBV6-5 and TRBJ1-2, with a weak D call TRBD1 (6 bases). Germline V gives CDR1 MNHEY, CDR2 SVGAGI. Between the trimmed V and J ends, which lost 6 bases and 2 bases, there was a span of 16 bases. The CDR3 loop spans 15 amino acids. The CDR3 loop reads CASSLTGAGNYGYTF. The CDR3 DNA reads TGTGCCAGCAGCCTAACGGGGGCAGGGAACTATGGCTACACCTTC.

The CDR3 protein is CASYDSAYEQYF. CDR3 coding DNA: TGTGCCAGTTACGACAGTGCCTACGAGCAGTACTTC. The chain carries TRBV27 and TRBJ2-7; tentative D call: TRBD1 (5 bases). V lost 9 bases, J lost 2 bases, and 11 bases lay in between. Germline assignment: CDR1 MNHEY and CDR2 SMNVEV (reference sequence). The CDR3 has 12 amino acids.

This rearrangement joins TRBV27 to TRBJ1-5; 8 nucleotides align to TRBD1. V was clipped by 6 bases and J by 4 bases; unmatched bases: 5. CDR1 and CDR2 (germline): MNHEY, SMNVEV (reference sequence). The CDR3 contains 14 residues. The CDR3 bases are TGTGCCAGCAGATCAACAGGGGGTAATCAGCCCCAGCATTTT. It specifies CASRSTGGNQPQHF.

Regarding this clone: This sequence may be a read error, since a much larger clone differs from it by one base. The same CDR3 arises from other DNA sequences in this sample as well. The chain couples TRBV5-4 to TRBJ2-7; D remains unclear. Germline V gives CDR1 SGHNT, CDR2 YYREEE (reference sequence). CDR3 length: 12 residues. The germline V and J ends were trimmed by 0 bases and 3 bases, with 4 bases remaining between them. The CDR3 DNA reads as TGTGCCAGCAGCTTGGGTGGCTACGAGCAGTACTTC. Its protein is CASSLGGYEQYF.

The gene calls are TRBV11-2 and TRBJ2-2; TRBD2 matches 15 bases. The CDR3 spans 20 residues. The germline CDR1 and CDR2 sequences are SGHAT and FQNNGV. J gave up 5 bases and V 0 bases, and 10 bases lay outside the gene matches. This chain's CDR3 is CASSLDWTSGGASLTGELFF. CDR3 sequence (DNA): TGTGCCAGCAGCTTAGATTGGACTAGCGGGGGGGCCAGCCTGACCGGGGAGCTGTTTTTT.

This chain links TRBV19 with TRBJ2-7; weak D call: TRBD2 (5 bases). Trimming stripped 3 bases from V and 2 bases from J, with 8 bases between. CDR3 size: 13 residues. Germline assignment: CDR1 LNHDA and CDR2 SQIVND (reference sequence). The CDR3 region is CASSMRVTYEQYF. CDR3 sequence (DNA): TGTGCCAGTAGTATGAGGGTCACCTACGAGCAGTACTTC.

A remark on this clone: The junction departs from the called germline gene at one end, perhaps through a read error. The genes are TRBV19 and TRBJ1-3; D remains unclear. This CDR3 region has 16 residues. Germline V CDR1 and CDR2: LNHDA, SQIVND (reference sequence). CDR3 residues: CASSLEWGFSGNTIYF. The CDR3 DNA reads TGTGCCAGTAGTCTAGAATGGGGATTCTCTGGAAACACCATATATTTT.

The chain carries TRBV10-1 and TRBJ2-7; D may match TRBD1 or TRBD2 (5 bases each). CDR3 length: 17 residues. Trimming took off 0 bases at V and 0 bases at J, with 15 bases between the two ends. Germline CDR1 WNHNN, CDR2 SYGVQD (reference sequence). The CDR3 coding sequence is TGCGCCAGCAGTGAGTCGTATTCCGGGGCACCCTCCTACGAGCAGTACTTC. Encoded protein: CASSESYSGAPSYEQYF.

The V and J genes are TRBV18 and TRBJ1-1, with D unresolved. The germline gives CDR1 KGHSH, CDR2 LQKENI. This CDR3 has 14 residues. Trimming took 6 bases from V and 3 from J, leaving 14 bases between them. The CDR3 DNA reads as TGTGCCAGCTCCCCTTCGGAGAGGGACACTGAAGCTTTCTTT. Its protein product is CASSPSERDTEAFF.

On this clone itself: The junction differs from germline at one of its ends, possibly a read error. CDR3 loop: CASSIAVDGNQPQHF. The CDR3 region has the DNA TGTGCCAGTAGCATAGCGGTAGATGGCAATCAGCCCCAGCATTTT. V is TRBV19 and J is TRBJ1-5; D is unresolved. From germline, CDR1 is LNHDA and CDR2 SQIVND (reference sequence). The CDR3 runs 15 residues.

The chain carries TRBV27 and TRBJ1-1; the D gene is possibly TRBD1 (6 bases). Germline values: CDR1 MNHEY, CDR2 SMNVEV (reference sequence). The CDR3 consists of 14 residues. V was clipped by 6 bases and J by 4 bases, with 15 bases between them. The CDR3 reads CASSWRGGSTEAFF. The CDR3 region has the DNA TGTGCCAGCAGCTGGAGGGGGGGAAGCACTGAAGCTTTCTTT.

The rearrangement joins TRBV5-1 to TRBJ1-2; unclear D gene. CDR3 length equals 14 residues. Between the trimmed V and J ends, which lost 0 bases and 4 bases, there was a span of 10 bases. CDR1 and CDR2 (germline): SGHRS, YFSETQ. The DNA of the CDR3 is TGCGCCAGCAGCTTGGTGACCAGTCTCTATGGCTACACCTTC. Translating gives CASSLVTSLYGYTF.

This chain links TRBV12-5 with TRBJ2-5; 11 bases match TRBD1. CDR3 length: 15 residues. Per the germline V gene, CDR1 is LGHNT and CDR2 is FRNRAP. Trimming took 5 bases from V and 2 from J; bases not matched to a gene: 4. This CDR3 reads CASGPGQGVQETQYF. CDR3 bases: TGTGCTAGTGGTCCGGGACAGGGGGTTCAAGAGACCCAGTACTTC.

The gene calls are TRBV24-1 and TRBJ2-5; D might be TRBD1 (5 bases). The CDR3 contains 14 residues. Germline loops: CDR1 KGHDR, CDR2 SFDVKD. Between the trimmed V and J ends, which lost 5 bases and 7 bases, there was a span of 16 bases. The CDR3 loop is CATSVAGPPSTQYF. CDR3 DNA sequence: TGTGCCACCAGTGTCGCAGGGCCCCCTTCGACCCAGTACTTC.